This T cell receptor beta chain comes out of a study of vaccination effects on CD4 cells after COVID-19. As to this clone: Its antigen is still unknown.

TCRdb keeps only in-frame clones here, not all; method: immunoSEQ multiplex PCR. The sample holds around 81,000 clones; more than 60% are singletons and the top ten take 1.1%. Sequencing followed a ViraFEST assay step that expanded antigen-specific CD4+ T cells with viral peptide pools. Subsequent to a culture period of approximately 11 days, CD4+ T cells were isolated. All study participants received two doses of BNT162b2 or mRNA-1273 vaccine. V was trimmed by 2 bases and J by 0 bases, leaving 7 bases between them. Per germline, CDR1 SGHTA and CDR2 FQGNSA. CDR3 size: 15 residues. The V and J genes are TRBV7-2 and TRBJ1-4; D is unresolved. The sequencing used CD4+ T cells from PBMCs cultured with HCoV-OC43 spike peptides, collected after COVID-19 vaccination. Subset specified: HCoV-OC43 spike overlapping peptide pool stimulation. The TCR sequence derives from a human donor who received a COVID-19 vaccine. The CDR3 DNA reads TGTGCCAGCAGCTTACAGAGCGCAACTAATGAAAAACTGTTTTTT. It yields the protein CASSLQSATNEKLFF.